Shown below are 5 T cell receptor beta chains from a single sample sequenced in a study of cytomegalovirus exposure and HLA in healthy donors. The method was immunoSEQ multiplex PCR; TCRdb's version includes in-frame clones alone and lacks a portion of them. Of about 79,000 clones in the sample, roughly 93% were seen once. Sequencing was carried out using PBMCs. These receptors originate from a woman aged 25 to 39 in good health and CMV-seronegative.

V is TRBV6-4 and J is TRBJ1-2; D gene unclear. V was pared by 10 bases and J by 6 bases, with 30 bases between. From germline, CDR1 is MRHNA and CDR2 SNTAGT. The CDR3 extends over 17 amino acids. The CDR3 coding sequence is TGTGCCATCAACTCCGGGGAACTCTCAGCGGAGCTTCATGGCTACACCTTC. Protein: CAINSGELSAELHGYTF.

This clone was counted a single time. J is TRBJ1-2 and V is TRBV2, with TRBD1 matching 7 bases. CDR1 is SNHLY and CDR2 is FYNNEI in the germline V gene. There are 16 residues in the CDR3. V lost 6 bases to trimming and J lost 1 base; unmatched junction nucleotides: 11. CDR3 in DNA: TGTGCCAGCAGCCCCCGGGACAGCGAAAGTAACTATGGCTACACCTTC. Its protein product is CASSPRDSESNYGYTF.

This chain uses TRBV4-1 with TRBJ1-2; D perhaps matches TRBD1 (5 bases). This CDR3 is built from 11 residues. V was pared by 1 base and J by 8 bases, with 5 bases between. Germline-derived CDR1 and CDR2 are MGHRA and YSYEKL. The CDR3 bases are TGCGCCAGCAGCCAAGGACAGGGCTACACCTTC. It specifies CASSQGQGYTF.

This clone is a singleton in its sample. The chain employs TRBV7-8 and TRBJ2-1; perhaps TRBD2 as D (6 bases). Trimming removed 0 bases at V and 7 bases at J, with 10 bases between. CDR1 is SGHVS and CDR2 is FQNEAQ in the germline V gene. CDR3 size: 14 residues. The CDR3: CASSLAMGGNEQFF. The CDR3 coding sequence is TGTGCCAGCAGCTTAGCGATGGGGGGAAATGAGCAGTTCTTC.

This chain links TRBV12-2 with TRBJ1-2; TRBD1, the table's D call, was not compared with the DNA. TRBV12-2 is classified as a pseudogene. CDR3 length: 18 amino acids. The CDR3 region is CASRLVKARARPWDGYTF. In DNA form, the CDR3 reads TGTGCAAGTCGCTTAGTAAAGGCCAGGGCCCGCCCGTGGGATGGCTACACCTTC.